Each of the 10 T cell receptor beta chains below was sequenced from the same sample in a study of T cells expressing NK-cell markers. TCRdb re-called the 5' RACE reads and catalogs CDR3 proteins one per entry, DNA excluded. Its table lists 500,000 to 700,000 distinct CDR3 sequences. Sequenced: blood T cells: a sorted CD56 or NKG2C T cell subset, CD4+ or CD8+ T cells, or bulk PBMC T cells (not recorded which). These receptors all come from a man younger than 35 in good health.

The CDR3 is CASGLLYAGELFF. The V and J genes are TRBV12-5 and TRBJ2-2. In germline, CDR1 is LGHNT, CDR2 FRNRAP. The CDR3 runs 13 residues.

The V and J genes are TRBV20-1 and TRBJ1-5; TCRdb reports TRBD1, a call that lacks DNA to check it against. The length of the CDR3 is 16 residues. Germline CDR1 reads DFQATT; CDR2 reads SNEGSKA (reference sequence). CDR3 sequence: CSASVRGRPSNQPQHF.

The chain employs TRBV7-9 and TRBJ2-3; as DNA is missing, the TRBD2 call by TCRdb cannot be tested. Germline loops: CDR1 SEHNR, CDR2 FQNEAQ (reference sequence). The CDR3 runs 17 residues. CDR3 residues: CASSPFAADQYTDTQYF.

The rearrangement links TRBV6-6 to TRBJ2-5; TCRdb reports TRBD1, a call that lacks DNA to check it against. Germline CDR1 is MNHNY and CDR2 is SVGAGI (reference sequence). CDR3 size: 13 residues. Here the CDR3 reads CASSPGQGPRQYF.

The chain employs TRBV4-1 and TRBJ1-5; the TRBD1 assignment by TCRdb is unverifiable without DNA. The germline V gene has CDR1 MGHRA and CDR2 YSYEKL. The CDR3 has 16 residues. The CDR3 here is CASSQGPGTGFQPQHF.

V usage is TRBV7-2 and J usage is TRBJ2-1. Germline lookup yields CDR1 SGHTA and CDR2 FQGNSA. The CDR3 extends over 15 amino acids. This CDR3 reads CASSLDSGYYYEQFF. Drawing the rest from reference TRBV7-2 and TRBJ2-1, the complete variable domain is GAGVSQSPSNKVTEKGKDVELRCDPISGHTALYWYRQSLGQGLEFLIYFQGNSAPDKSGLPSDRFSAERTGGSVSTLTIQRTQQEDSAVYLCASSLDSGYYYEQFFGPGTRLTVL.

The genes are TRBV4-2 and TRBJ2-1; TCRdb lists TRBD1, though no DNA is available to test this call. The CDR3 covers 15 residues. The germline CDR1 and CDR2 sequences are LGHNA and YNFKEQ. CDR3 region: CASSQGGRGYNEQFF.

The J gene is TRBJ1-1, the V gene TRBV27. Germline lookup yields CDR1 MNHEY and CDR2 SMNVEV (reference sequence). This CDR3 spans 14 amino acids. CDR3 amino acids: CASSLSGYATEAFF.

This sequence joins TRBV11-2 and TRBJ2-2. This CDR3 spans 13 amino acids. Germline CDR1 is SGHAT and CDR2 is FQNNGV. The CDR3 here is CASSLEPRGGMFF.

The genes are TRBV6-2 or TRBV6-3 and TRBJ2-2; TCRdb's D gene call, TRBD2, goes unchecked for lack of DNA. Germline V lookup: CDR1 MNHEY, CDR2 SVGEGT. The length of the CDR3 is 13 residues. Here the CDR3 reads CASTYRRTGELFF.